The 8 T cell receptor beta chains below come from one sample, sequenced in a study of CD8 T cells in Susac syndrome. After extraction with the RNeasy kit, about 0.5 to 1 ug of the RNA was reverse transcribed using random hexamers. TCRdb fed the immunoSEQ multiplex PCR reads into MiXCR, producing one record per CDR3 protein. The table records around 150,000 distinct CDR3 sequences, 90% to 97% of them present only once. Sequences were obtained from CD4+ T cells from PBMCs. The receptors shown here come from a human donor with Susac syndrome.

This chain links TRBV7-2 with TRBJ1-5; 8 positions agree with TRBD1. With 3 bases clipped from V and 4 bases from J, the junction kept 2 bases outside the gene matches. This CDR3 contains 14 residues. From germline, CDR1 is SGHTA and CDR2 FQGNSA. The CDR3 sequence is CASSFRTGNQPQHF. The CDR3 coding sequence is TGTGCCAGCAGCTTCAGGACAGGGAATCAGCCCCAGCATTTT. Filled out from reference TRBV7-2 and TRBJ1-5, the complete variable domain reads GAGVSQSPSNKVTEKGKDVELRCDPISGHTALYWYRQSLGQGLEFLIYFQGNSAPDKSGLPSDRFSAERTGGSVSTLTIQRTQQEDSAVYLCASSFRTGNQPQHFGDGTRLSIL.

The rearrangement uses TRBV20-1 and TRBJ1-5; 7 bases match TRBD1. The CDR3 consists of 14 residues. V shed 5 bases, J shed 3 bases, and the junction held 7 bases outside the gene matches. The germline V gene has CDR1 DFQATT and CDR2 SNEGSKA (reference sequence). CDR3 bases: TGCAGTGCTCAGACAGGGCCCCCCAATCAGCCCCAGCATTTT. It codes for CSAQTGPPNQPQHF.

The V call is TRBV28, the J call TRBJ2-4, with D perhaps TRBD2 (6 bases). This CDR3 has 12 amino acids. CDR1 and CDR2 from the germline V gene are MDHEN and SYDVKM. Trimming left V 6 bases short and J 6 bases short, with 9 bases between. In DNA form, the CDR3 reads TGTGCCAGCAGGACTAGAGGAAACATTCAGTACTTC. Amino acid sequence: CASRTRGNIQYF.

The chain carries TRBV7-3 and TRBJ2-2; 10 nucleotides align to TRBD2. The CDR3 sequence is 17 residues long. Germline CDR1 is SGHTA and CDR2 is FQGTGA. V dropped 0 bases and J dropped 2; count of bases not matched to a gene: 3. The CDR3 loop reads CASSLTRTSGNTGELFF. As DNA, the CDR3 is TGTGCCAGCAGCTTAACCCGGACTAGCGGAAACACCGGGGAGCTGTTTTTT. Using reference TRBV7-3 and TRBJ2-2 for the parts outside the CDR3, the full variable domain is GAGVSQTPSNKVTEKGKYVELRCDPISGHTALYWYRQSLGQGPEFLIYFQGTGAADDSGLPNDRFFAVRPEGSVSTLKIQRTERGDSAVYLCASSLTRTSGNTGELFFGEGSRLTVL.

The chain combines TRBV20-1 with TRBJ2-7; D is uncertain. CDR3 length: 13 amino acids. V was pared by 3 bases and J by 3 bases, with 12 bases between. Germline V CDR1 and CDR2: DFQATT, SNEGSKA (reference sequence). Here the CDR3 reads CSASPPTGYEQYF. As DNA, the CDR3 is TGCAGTGCTAGTCCCCCCACTGGCTACGAGCAGTACTTC.

The chain links TRBV19 to TRBJ2-7; 11 positions match TRBD2. V shed 6 bases, J shed 3 bases, and the junction held 7 bases outside the gene matches. CDR3 size: 15 residues. Germline CDR1 and CDR2: LNHDA and SQIVND (reference sequence). CDR3 sequence: CASSTTSGSDYEQYF. Written as DNA, the CDR3 is TGTGCCAGTAGCACTACTAGCGGGAGTGACTACGAGCAGTACTTC.

The chain uses TRBV29-1 and TRBJ1-1; D not resolved. Trimming left V 3 bases short and J 4 bases short, with 3 bases between. CDR1 and CDR2 from the germline V gene are SQVTM and ANQGSEA. The CDR3 contains 10 residues. The CDR3 loop reads CSVEGTEAFF. As DNA, the CDR3 is TGCAGCGTTGAGGGCACTGAAGCTTTCTTT.

The chain links TRBV20-1 to TRBJ2-1, with no clear D. The CDR3 is 12 residues long. Germline assignment: CDR1 DFQATT and CDR2 SNEGSKA (reference sequence). The V and J ends lost 1 base and 8 bases respectively, with 9 bases between them. The chain's CDR3 is CSARGVGDEQFF. The DNA of the CDR3 is TGCAGTGCTAGAGGGGTCGGAGATGAGCAGTTCTTC.